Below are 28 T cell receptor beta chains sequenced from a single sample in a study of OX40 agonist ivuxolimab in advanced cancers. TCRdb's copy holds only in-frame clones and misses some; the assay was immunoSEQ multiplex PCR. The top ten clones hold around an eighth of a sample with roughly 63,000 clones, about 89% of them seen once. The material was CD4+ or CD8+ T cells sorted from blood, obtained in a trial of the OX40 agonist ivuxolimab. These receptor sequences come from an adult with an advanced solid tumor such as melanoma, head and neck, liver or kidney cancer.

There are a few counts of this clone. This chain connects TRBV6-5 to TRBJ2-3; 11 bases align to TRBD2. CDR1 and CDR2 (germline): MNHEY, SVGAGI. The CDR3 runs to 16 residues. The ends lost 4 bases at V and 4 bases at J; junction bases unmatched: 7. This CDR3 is CASSFLTSGISDTQYF. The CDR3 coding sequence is TGTGCCAGCAGTTTCTTGACTAGCGGGATCTCAGATACGCAGTATTTT.

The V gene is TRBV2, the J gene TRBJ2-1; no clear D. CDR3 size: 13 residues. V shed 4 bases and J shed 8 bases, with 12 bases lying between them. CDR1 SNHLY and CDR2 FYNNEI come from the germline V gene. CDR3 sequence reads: CASSAPSWDEQFF. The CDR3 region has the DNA TGTGCCAGCAGTGCCCCGTCCTGGGATGAGCAGTTCTTC.

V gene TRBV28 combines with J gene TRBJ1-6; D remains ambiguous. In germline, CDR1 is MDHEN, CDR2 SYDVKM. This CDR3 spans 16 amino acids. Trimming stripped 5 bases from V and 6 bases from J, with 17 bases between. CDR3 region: CASSPDPPGTNSPLHF. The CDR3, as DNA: TGTGCCAGCAGTCCCGACCCCCCAGGTACTAATTCACCCCTCCACTTT.

The CDR3 nucleotides read TGTGCCAGCAGCTTAGGGGTGGGAGGGTCCTACAATGAGCAGTTCTTC. Its translation: CASSLGVGGSYNEQFF. J is TRBJ2-1 and V is TRBV11-2, with 7 positions matching TRBD2. The CDR3 runs to 16 residues. Germline-derived CDR1 and CDR2 are SGHAT and FQNNGV. V lost 1 base and J lost 1; bases outside the gene matches: 4. Full variable domain (rest looked up from reference TRBV11-2 and TRBJ2-1): EAGVAQSPRYKIIEKRQSVAFWCNPISGHATLYWYQQILGQGPKLLIQFQNNGVVDDSQLPKDRFSAERLKGVDSTLKIQPAKLEDSAVYLCASSLGVGGSYNEQFFGPGTRLTVL.

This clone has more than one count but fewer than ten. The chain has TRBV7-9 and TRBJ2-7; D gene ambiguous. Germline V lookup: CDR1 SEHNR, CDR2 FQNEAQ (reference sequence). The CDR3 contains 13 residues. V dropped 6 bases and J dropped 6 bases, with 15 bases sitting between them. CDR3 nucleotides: TGTGCCAGCAGTAGGACCCCCTCCCTCGAGCAGTACTTC. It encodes CASSRTPSLEQYF.

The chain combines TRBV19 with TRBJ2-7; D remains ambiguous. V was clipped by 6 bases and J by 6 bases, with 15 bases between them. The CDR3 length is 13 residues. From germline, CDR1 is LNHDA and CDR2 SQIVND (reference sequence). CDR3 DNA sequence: TGTGCCAGTAGCGCTTATTTATACGCCGAGCAGTACGTC. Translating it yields CASSAYLYAEQYV.

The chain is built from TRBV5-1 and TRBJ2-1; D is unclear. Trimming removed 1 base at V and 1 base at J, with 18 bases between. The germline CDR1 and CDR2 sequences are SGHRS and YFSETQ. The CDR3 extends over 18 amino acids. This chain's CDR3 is CASSLTSPLSLSYNEQFF. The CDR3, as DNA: TGCGCCAGCAGCTTGACCTCCCCCCTATCTCTATCCTACAATGAGCAGTTCTTC.

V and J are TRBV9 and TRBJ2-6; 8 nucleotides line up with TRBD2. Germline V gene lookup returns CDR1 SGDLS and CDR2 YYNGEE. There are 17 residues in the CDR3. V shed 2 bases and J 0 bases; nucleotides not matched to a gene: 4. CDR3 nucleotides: TGTGCCAGCAGCGTGACTAGCGAGCTCTCTGGGGCCAACGTCCTGACTTTC. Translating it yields CASSVTSELSGANVLTF.

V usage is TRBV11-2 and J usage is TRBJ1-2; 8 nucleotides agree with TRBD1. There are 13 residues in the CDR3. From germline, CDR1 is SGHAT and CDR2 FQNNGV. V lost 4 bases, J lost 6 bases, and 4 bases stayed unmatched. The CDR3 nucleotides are TGTGCCAGCAGCTCACAGGGGGGCCATGGCTACACCTTC. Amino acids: CASSSQGGHGYTF.

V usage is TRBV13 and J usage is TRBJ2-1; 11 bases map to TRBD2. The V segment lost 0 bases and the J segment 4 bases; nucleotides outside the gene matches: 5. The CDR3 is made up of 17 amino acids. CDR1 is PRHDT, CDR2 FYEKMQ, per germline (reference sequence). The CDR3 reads CASSLGLLAGGYNEQFF. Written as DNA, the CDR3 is TGTGCCAGCAGCTTAGGCCTCTTAGCGGGAGGGTACAATGAGCAGTTCTTC.

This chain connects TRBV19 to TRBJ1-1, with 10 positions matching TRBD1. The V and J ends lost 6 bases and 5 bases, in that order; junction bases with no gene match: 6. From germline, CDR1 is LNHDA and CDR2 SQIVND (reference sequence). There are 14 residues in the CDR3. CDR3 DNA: TGTGCCAGTAGAAGAGACAGGGGGCGAACTGAAGCTTTCTTT. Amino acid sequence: CASRRDRGRTEAFF.

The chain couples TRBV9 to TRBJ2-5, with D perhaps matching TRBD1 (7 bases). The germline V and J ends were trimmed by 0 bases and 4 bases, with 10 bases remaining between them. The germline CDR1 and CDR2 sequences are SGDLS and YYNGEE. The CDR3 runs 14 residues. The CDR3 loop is CASSVGQGGETQYF. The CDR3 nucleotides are TGTGCCAGCAGCGTAGGCCAGGGGGGAGAGACCCAGTACTTC.

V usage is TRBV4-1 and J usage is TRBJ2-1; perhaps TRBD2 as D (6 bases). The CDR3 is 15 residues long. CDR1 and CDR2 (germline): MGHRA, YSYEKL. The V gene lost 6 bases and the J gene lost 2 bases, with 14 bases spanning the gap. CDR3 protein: CASRPIAETYNEQFF. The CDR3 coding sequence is TGCGCCAGCAGGCCAATAGCGGAGACCTACAATGAGCAGTTCTTC.

CDR3: CASSVEAENTEAFF. The CDR3 DNA follows: TGTGCCAGCAGCGTTGAGGCAGAGAACACTGAAGCTTTCTTT. The chain combines TRBV9 with TRBJ1-1; no firm D call. The germline V gene has CDR1 SGDLS and CDR2 YYNGEE. V lost 2 bases to trimming and J lost 1 base, with 9 bases between them. CDR3 length: 14 residues.

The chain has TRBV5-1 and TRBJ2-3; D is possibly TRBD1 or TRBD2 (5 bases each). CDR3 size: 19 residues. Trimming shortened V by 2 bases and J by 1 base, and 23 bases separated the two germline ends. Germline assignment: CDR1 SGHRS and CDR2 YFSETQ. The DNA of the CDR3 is TGCGCCAGCAGCTTTATCCCAGCCAGGCGAGAGGGGCGCACAGATACGCAGTATTTT. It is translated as CASSFIPARREGRTDTQYF.

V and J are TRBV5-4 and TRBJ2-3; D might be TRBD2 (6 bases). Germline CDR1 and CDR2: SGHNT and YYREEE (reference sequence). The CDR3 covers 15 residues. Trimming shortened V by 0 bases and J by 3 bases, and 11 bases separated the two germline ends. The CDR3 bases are TGTGCCAGCAGCTTGGGGGACTCTCCTACAGATACGCAGTATTTT. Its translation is CASSLGDSPTDTQYF. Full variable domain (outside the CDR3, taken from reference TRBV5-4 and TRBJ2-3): ETGVTQSPTHLIKTRGQQVTLRCSSQSGHNTVSWYQQALGQGPQFIFQYYREEENGRGNFPPRFSGLQFPNYSSELNVNALELDDSALYLCASSLGDSPTDTQYFGPGTRLTVL.

The CDR3 sequence is CASSWGTGKGYEKLFF. The CDR3 region has the DNA TGTGCCAGCAGCTGGGGGACAGGGAAAGGGTATGAAAAACTGTTTTTT. This sequence joins TRBV7-8 and TRBJ1-4, with 9 bases fitting TRBD1. Per germline, CDR1 SGHVS and CDR2 FQNEAQ. The CDR3 is made up of 16 amino acids. J lost 6 bases, V lost 4 bases, and 9 bases had no gene match.

The CDR3 sequence: CASSSWDGKNYGYTF. CDR3 nucleotide sequence: TGCGCCAGCAGCTCCTGGGACGGGAAGAACTATGGCTACACCTTC. The chain recombines TRBV5-1 with TRBJ1-2; TRBD1 is a possible D gene (5 bases). The CDR3 is 15 amino acids. Germline CDR1 reads SGHRS; CDR2 reads YFSETQ. Trimming took 3 bases from V and 2 from J, leaving 14 bases between them.

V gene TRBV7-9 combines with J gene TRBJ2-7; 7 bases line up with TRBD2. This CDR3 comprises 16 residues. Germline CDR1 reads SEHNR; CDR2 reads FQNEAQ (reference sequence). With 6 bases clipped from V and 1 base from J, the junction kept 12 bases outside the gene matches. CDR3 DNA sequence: TGTGCCAGCAGTTTCATCGGGGCGGGAGAGTCCTACGAGCAGTACGTC. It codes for CASSFIGAGESYEQYV.

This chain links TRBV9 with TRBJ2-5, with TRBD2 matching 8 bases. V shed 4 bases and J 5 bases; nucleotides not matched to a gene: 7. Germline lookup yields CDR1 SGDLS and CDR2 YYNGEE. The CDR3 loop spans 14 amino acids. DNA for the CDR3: TGTGCCAGCAGCTGGGGCGGGAGGCAGGAGACCCAGTACTTC. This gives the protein CASSWGGRQETQYF.

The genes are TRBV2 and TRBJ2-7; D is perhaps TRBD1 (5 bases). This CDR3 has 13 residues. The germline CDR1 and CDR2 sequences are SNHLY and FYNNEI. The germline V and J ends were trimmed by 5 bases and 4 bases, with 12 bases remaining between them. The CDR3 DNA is TGTGCCAGCAGTCCCGAGCAGGGTTACGAGCAGTACTTC. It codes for CASSPEQGYEQYF. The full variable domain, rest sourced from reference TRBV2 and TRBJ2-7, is EPEVTQTPSHQVTQMGQEVILRCVPISNHLYFYWYRQILGQKVEFLVSFYNNEISEKSEIFDDQFSVERPDGSNFTLKIRSTKLEDSAMYFCASSPEQGYEQYFGPGTRLTVT.

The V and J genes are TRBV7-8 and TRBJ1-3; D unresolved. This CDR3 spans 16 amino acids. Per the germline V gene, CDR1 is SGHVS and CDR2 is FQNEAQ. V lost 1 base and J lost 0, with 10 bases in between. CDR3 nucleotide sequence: TGTGCCAGCAGCTTAGGGGCGGATTTCTCTGGAAACACCATATATTTT. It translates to CASSLGADFSGNTIYF.

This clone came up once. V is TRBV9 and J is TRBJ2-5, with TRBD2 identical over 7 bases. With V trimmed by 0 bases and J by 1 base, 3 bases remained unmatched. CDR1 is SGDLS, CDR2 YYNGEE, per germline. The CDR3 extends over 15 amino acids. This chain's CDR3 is CASSVGGGPQETQYF. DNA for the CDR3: TGTGCCAGCAGCGTAGGCGGGGGACCCCAAGAGACCCAGTACTTC.

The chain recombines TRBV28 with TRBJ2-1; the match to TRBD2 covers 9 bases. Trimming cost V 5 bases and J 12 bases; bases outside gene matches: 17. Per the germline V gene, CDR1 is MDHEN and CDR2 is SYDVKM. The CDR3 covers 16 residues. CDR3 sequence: CASSPQVERGERGQFF. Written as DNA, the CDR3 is TGTGCCAGCAGTCCACAGGTGGAGCGGGGGGAGCGTGGGCAGTTCTTC.

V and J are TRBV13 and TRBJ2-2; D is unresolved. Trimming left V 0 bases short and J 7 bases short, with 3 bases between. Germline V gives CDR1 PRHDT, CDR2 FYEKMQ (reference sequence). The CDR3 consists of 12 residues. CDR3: CASSLGGGELFF. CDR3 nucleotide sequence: TGTGCCAGCAGCTTAGGCGGCGGGGAGCTGTTTTTT.

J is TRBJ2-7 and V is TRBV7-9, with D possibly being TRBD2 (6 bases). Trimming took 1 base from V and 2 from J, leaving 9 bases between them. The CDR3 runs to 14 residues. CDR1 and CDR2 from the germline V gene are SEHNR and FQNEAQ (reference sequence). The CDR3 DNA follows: TGTGCCAGCAGCTTAGTAGCGGCCCCCTACGAGCAGTACGTC. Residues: CASSLVAAPYEQYV.

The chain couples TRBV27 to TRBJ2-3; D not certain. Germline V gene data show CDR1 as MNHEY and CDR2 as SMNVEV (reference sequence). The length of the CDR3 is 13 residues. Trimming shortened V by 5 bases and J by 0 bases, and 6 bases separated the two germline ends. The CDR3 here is CASSRTSTDTQYF. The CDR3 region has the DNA TGTGCCAGCAGTCGCACCAGCACAGATACGCAGTATTTT.

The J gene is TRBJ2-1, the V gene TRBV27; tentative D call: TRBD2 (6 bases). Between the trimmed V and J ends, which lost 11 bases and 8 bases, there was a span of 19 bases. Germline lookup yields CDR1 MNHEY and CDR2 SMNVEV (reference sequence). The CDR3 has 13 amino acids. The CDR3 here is CACFRDSRDEQFF. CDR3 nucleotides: TGTGCCTGCTTCCGGGACTCAAGGGATGAGCAGTTCTTC.